The 13 T cell receptor beta chains given below trace back to one sample, sequenced in a study of blood T cell repertoires in COVID-19. Method: immunoSEQ multiplex PCR; TCRdb's copy keeps in-frame clones and lacks some. The data contain some 210,000 clones, approximately 82% of them seen just once; the ten biggest clones take up about an eighth. The material sequenced was peripheral blood. These receptor sequences come from a middle-aged woman with acute or convalescent COVID-19.

In its sample, this clone was seen a few times. The chain recombines TRBV12-5 with TRBJ2-1; D uncertain. The CDR3 is 13 residues long. The germline V gene encodes CDR1 LGHNT and CDR2 FRNRAP. The germline V and J ends were trimmed by 5 bases and 4 bases, with 9 bases remaining between them. CDR3 region: CASGPPMYNEQFF. CDR3 DNA sequence: TGTGCTAGTGGTCCACCTATGTACAATGAGCAGTTCTTC.

This chain links TRBV24-1 with TRBJ1-6, with a tentative D call TRBD1 (5 bases). Germline V CDR1 and CDR2: KGHDR, SFDVKD. Trimming removed 4 bases from V and 6 bases from J, with 6 bases in between. This CDR3 is 13 amino acids long. CDR3 in amino acids: CATSEGANSPLHF. For the CDR3, the DNA is TGTGCCACCAGTGAAGGGGCTAATTCACCCCTCCACTTT.

V usage is TRBV5-5 and J usage is TRBJ2-5, with TRBD1 identical over 7 bases. This CDR3 has 15 amino acids. After removal of 4 bases from V and 1 base from J, the junction contained 7 bases not matched to a gene. Germline CDR1 is SGHKS and CDR2 is YYEKEE (reference sequence). The CDR3 DNA reads as TGTGCCAGCAGCCTCTCCGGGACAGTCCAAGAGACCCAGTACTTC. It encodes CASSLSGTVQETQYF.

The DNA for the CDR3 is TGTGCCAGCAGCTACACAGGGGCCGAAGCTTTCTTT. It translates to CASSYTGAEAFF. J is TRBJ1-1 and V is TRBV6-5, with TRBD1 matching 7 bases. The CDR3 loop spans 12 amino acids. V dropped 6 bases and J dropped 8; count of bases not matched to a gene: 6. Germline V lookup: CDR1 MNHEY, CDR2 SVGAGI.

This chain connects TRBV4-1 to TRBJ2-3; 8 bases agree with TRBD2. CDR1 and CDR2 (germline): MGHRA, YSYEKL. After removal of 0 bases from V and 2 bases from J, the junction contained 4 bases not matched to a gene. The CDR3 extends over 16 amino acids. The CDR3 loop is CASSQDGRGVTDTQYF. The CDR3 bases are TGCGCCAGCAGCCAAGATGGGCGGGGGGTCACAGATACGCAGTATTTT.

This chain links TRBV6-5 with TRBJ1-5, with TRBD1 identical over 9 bases. The V gene end was trimmed by 6 bases and the J gene end by 5 bases; junction bases not matched to a gene: 8. Per germline, CDR1 MNHEY and CDR2 SVGAGI. The CDR3 totals 15 residues. Here the CDR3 reads CASSRGQGTHQPQHF. DNA for the CDR3: TGTGCCAGCAGCCGCGGACAGGGGACTCATCAGCCCCAGCATTTT.

CDR3 residues: CASSPTGLGGYTF. DNA for the CDR3: TGTGCCAGCAGTCCCACGGGACTCGGAGGCTACACCTTC. The chain combines TRBV12-3 or TRBV12-4 with TRBJ1-2; D possibly corresponds to TRBD1 (5 bases). With 5 bases removed from V and 8 bases from J, the gap between germline ends came to 15 bases. The CDR3 has 13 amino acids.

J is TRBJ2-3 and V is TRBV14; 8 positions agree with TRBD2. Losses at the gene ends were 0 bases for V and 3 bases for J; bases not matched to a gene: 2. The CDR3 extends over 15 amino acids. Germline-derived CDR1 and CDR2 are SGHDN and FVKESK. CDR3 sequence: CASSQDGGRTDTQYF. The CDR3 coding sequence is TGTGCCAGCAGCCAAGACGGCGGGAGGACAGATACGCAGTATTTT.

The chain links TRBV19 to TRBJ2-7; D remains ambiguous. Germline V CDR1 and CDR2: LNHDA, SQIVND (reference sequence). The CDR3 runs to 11 residues. The V end was cut by 6 bases, the J end by 5 bases, with 8 bases between. For the CDR3, the DNA is TGTGCCAGTAGCTTGGCTGACGAGCAGTACTTC. It translates to CASSLADEQYF.

This clone has just a few counts. A junction end diverges from the germline sequence, so it may reflect a read error. The CDR3 DNA reads TGCGCCAGCAGTCAATCTCTAGCGGTCTCCGACGAGCAGTACTTC. This translates into CASSQSLAVSDEQYF. The J gene is TRBJ2-7, the V gene TRBV23-1, with 7 positions matching TRBD2. TRBV23-1 falls under the ORF class, with uncertain function. The CDR3 is 15 residues long.

The V call is TRBV19, the J call TRBJ2-4; D possibly corresponds to TRBD1 (6 bases). Trimming stripped 5 bases from V and 4 bases from J, with 21 bases between. Per germline, CDR1 LNHDA and CDR2 SQIVND (reference sequence). The CDR3 consists of 17 residues. In DNA, the CDR3 is TGTGCCAGTAGTGGGCAACGACAGGCCCCGTCAAAAAACATTCAGTACTTC. Protein product: CASSGQRQAPSKNIQYF.

The CDR3 DNA sequence: TGTGCCAGTAGTGCACGCGGGGGAACTAGCGGGGGGATACTCGTCGAGCAGTACTTC. Its translation: CASSARGGTSGGILVEQYF. The chain is built from TRBV19 and TRBJ2-7; 12 nucleotides agree with TRBD2. The CDR3 contains 19 residues. Germline assignment: CDR1 LNHDA and CDR2 SQIVND (reference sequence). The ends lost 5 bases at V and 6 bases at J; junction bases unmatched: 20.

V and J are TRBV28 and TRBJ1-3; 9 bases fit TRBD1. The CDR3 runs to 16 residues. With V trimmed by 4 bases and J by 3 bases, 7 bases remained unmatched. The germline V gene has CDR1 MDHEN and CDR2 SYDVKM. Written as DNA, the CDR3 is TGTGCCAGCAGTTCCCCGGGACAGGGTGATGGAAACACCATATATTTT. Translating it yields CASSSPGQGDGNTIYF.